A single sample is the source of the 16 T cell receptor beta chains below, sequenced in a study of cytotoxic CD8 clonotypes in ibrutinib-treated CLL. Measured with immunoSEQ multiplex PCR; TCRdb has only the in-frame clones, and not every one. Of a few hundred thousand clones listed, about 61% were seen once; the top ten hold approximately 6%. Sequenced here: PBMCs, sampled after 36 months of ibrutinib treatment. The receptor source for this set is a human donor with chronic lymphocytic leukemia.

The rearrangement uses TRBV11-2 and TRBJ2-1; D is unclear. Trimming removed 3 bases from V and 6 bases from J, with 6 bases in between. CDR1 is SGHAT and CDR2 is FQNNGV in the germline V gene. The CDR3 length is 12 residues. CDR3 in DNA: TGTGCCAGCAGCTTTGGAGTCAATGAGCAGTTCTTC. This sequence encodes CASSFGVNEQFF.

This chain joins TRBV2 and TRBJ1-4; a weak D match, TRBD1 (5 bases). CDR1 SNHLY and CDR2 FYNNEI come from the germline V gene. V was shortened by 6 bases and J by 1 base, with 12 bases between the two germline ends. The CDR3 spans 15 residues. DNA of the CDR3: TGTGCCAGCAGCGTTCAGGGAAGAACTAATGAAAAACTGTTTTTT. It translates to CASSVQGRTNEKLFF.

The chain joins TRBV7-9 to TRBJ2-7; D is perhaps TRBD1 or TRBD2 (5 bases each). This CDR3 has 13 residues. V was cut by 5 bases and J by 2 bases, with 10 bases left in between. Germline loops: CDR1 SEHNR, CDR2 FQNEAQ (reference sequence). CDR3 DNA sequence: TGTGCCAGCAGCCTTAGAGGGGCCTACGAGCAGTACTTC. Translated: CASSLRGAYEQYF.

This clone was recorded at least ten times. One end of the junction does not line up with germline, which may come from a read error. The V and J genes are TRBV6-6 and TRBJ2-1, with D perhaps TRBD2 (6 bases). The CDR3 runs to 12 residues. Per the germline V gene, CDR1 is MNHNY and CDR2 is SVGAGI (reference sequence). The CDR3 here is CASSLPGEPVVF. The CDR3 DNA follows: TGTGCCAGCAGTCTACCGGGGGAGCCGGTAGTCTTC.

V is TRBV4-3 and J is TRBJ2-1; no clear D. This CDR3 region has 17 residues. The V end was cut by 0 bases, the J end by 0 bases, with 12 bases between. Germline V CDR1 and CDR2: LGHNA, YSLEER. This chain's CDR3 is CASSQDPRQSSYNEQFF. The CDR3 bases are TGCGCCAGCAGCCAAGATCCCAGGCAGAGCTCCTACAATGAGCAGTTCTTC.

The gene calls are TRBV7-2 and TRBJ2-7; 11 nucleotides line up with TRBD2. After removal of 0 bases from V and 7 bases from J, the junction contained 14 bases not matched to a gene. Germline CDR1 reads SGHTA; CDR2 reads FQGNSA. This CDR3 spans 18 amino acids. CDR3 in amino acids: CASSLALLLAGVSYEQYF. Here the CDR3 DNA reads TGTGCCAGCAGCTTAGCCCTACTACTAGCGGGAGTTTCGTATGAGCAGTACTTC.

DNA for the CDR3: TGTGCCATCAGGACCCGAGGGGAGAGCTACGAGCAGTACTTC. Its protein product is CAIRTRGESYEQYF. The V and J genes are TRBV10-3 and TRBJ2-7, with D perhaps given as TRBD1 or TRBD2 (5 bases each). The CDR3 is 14 amino acids. Between the trimmed V and J ends, which lost 6 bases and 3 bases, there was a span of 15 bases. The germline V gene encodes CDR1 ENHRY and CDR2 SYGVKD.

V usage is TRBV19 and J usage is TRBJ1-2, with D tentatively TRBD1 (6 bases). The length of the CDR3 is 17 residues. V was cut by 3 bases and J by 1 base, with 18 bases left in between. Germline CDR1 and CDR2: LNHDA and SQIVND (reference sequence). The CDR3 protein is CASSIPIGGLGNYGYTF. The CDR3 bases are TGTGCCAGTAGTATTCCGATTGGGGGGCTAGGTAACTATGGCTACACCTTC.

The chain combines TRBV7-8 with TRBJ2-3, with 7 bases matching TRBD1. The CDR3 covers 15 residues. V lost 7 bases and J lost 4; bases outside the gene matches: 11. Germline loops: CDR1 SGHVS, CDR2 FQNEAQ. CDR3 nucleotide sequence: TGTGCCAGCACTTCCGGGACAGTGGGTTCAGATACGCAGTATTTT. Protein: CASTSGTVGSDTQYF.

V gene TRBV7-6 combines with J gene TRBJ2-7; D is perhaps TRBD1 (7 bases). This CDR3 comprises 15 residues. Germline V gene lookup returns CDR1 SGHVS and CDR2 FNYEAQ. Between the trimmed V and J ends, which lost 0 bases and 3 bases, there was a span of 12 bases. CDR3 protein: CASSLAQGGGYEQYF. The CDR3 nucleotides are TGTGCCAGCAGCTTAGCCCAGGGGGGCGGCTACGAGCAGTACTTC.

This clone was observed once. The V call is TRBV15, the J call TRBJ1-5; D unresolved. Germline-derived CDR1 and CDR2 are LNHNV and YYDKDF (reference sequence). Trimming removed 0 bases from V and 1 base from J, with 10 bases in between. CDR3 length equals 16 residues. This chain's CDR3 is CATSRDSWASNQPQHF. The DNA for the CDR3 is TGTGCCACCAGCAGAGATTCGTGGGCAAGCAATCAGCCCCAGCATTTT.

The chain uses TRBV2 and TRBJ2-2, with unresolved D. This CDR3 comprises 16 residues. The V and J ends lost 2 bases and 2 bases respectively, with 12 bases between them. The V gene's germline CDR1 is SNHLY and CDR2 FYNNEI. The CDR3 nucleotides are TGTGCCAGCAGTGAACGGCACCCCGAAAACACCGGGGAGCTGTTTTTT. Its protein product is CASSERHPENTGELFF. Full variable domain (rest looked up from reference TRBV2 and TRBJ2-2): EPEVTQTPSHQVTQMGQEVILRCVPISNHLYFYWYRQILGQKVEFLVSFYNNEISEKSEIFDDQFSVERPDGSNFTLKIRSTKLEDSAMYFCASSERHPENTGELFFGEGSRLTVL.

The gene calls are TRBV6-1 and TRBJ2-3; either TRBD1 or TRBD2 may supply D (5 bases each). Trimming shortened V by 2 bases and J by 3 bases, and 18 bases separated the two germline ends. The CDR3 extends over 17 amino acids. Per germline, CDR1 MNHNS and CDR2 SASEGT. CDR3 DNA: TGTGCCAGCAGTGAAAGAGACGGGGCCGACCTTACAGATACGCAGTATTTT. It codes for CASSERDGADLTDTQYF.

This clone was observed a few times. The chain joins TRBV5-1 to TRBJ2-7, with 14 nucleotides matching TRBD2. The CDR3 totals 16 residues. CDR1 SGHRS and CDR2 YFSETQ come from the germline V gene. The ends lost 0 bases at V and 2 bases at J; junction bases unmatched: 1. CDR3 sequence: CASSLAGLAGAYEQYF. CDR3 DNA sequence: TGCGCCAGCAGCTTGGCGGGACTAGCGGGAGCCTACGAGCAGTACTTC.

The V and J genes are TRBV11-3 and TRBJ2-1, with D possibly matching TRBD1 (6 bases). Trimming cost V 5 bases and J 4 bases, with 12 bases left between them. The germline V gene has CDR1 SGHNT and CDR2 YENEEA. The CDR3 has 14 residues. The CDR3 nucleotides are TGTGCCAGCAGCCTCACGGACAGTTACAATGAGCAGTTCTTC. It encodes CASSLTDSYNEQFF. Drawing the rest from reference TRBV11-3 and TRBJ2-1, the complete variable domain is EAGVVQSPRYKIIEKKQPVAFWCNPISGHNTLYWYLQNLGQGPELLIRYENEEAVDDSQLPKDRFSAERLKGVDSTLKIQPAELGDSAVYLCASSLTDSYNEQFFGPGTRLTVL.

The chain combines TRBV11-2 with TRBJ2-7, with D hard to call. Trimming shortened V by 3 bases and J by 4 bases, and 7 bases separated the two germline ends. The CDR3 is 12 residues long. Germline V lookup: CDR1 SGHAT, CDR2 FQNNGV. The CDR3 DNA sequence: TGTGCCAGCAGCTTCTTAGAGTACGAGCAGTACTTC. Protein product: CASSFLEYEQYF.